This note documents a single T cell receptor (beta chain) sequence. The target antigen is unknown. The source of the sample is a study of OX40 agonist ivuxolimab in advanced cancers. Overall study findings and caveats: Clonal expansion in partial responders at 0.1-3.0 mg/kg ranked among the lowest. In general, CD8+ T cells held more expanded clones than CD4+ did, on average.

Produced via immunoSEQ multiplex PCR; TCRdb's table is partial and in-frame only. Of about 77,000 clones in the sample, about 86% were seen once. This CDR3 spans 13 amino acids. V shed 6 bases and J shed 8 bases, with 16 bases lying between them. Per the germline V gene, CDR1 is SGHNT and CDR2 is YENEEA. The genes are TRBV11-3 and TRBJ1-2; D may be TRBD1 (5 bases). This specimen was CD4+ or CD8+ T cells sorted from blood, taken in a trial of the OX40 agonist ivuxolimab. The TCR sequence derives from an adult with an advanced solid tumor such as melanoma, head and neck, liver or kidney cancer. The CDR3 loop reads CASSGDRQGGYTF. CDR3 coding DNA: TGTGCCAGCAGTGGGGACCGCCAAGGGGGCTACACCTTC.